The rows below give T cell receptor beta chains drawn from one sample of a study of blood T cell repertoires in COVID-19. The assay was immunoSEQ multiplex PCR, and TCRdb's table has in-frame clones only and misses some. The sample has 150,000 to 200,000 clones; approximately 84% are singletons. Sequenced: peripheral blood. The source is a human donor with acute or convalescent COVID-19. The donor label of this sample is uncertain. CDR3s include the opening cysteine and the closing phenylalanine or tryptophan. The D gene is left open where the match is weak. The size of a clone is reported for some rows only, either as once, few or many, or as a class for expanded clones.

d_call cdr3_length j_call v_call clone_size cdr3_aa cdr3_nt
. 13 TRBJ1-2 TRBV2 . CASSVGQEYGYTF TGTGCCAGCAGTGTTGGGCAGGAATATGGCTACACCTTC
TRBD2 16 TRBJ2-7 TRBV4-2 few CASSQDGTSGGAEQYF TGTGCCAGCAGCCAAGATGGGACTAGCGGGGGGGCCGAGCAGTACTTC
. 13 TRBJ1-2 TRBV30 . CAWSPVLVDGYTF TGTGCCTGGAGTCCGGTTCTCGTGGATGGCTACACCTTC
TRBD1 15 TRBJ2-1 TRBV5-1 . CASSSLGGQNNEQFF TGCGCCAGCAGCTCGCTTGGGGGACAGAACAATGAGCAGTTCTTC
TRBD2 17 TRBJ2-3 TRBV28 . CASSMTSGRGQTDTQYF TGTGCCAGCAGCATGACTAGCGGGAGAGGTCAAACAGATACGCAGTATTTT
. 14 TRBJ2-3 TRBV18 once CASSPPSPTDTQYF TGTGCCAGCTCACCACCCTCTCCCACAGATACGCAGTATTTT
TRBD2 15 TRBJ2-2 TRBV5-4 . CASSPLAGRTGELFF TGTGCCAGCAGTCCACTAGCGGGAAGGACCGGGGAGCTGTTTTTT
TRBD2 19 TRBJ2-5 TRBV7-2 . CASGPTPGLAGGFQETQYF TGTGCCAGCGGTCCGACTCCCGGGCTAGCGGGAGGATTTCAAGAGACCCAGTACTTC
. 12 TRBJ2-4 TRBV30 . CAREGAKNIQYF TGTGCCCGGGAGGGGGCTAAAAACATTCAGTACTTC
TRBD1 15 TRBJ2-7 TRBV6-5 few CASAPQTGTSYEQYF TGTGCCAGCGCACCGCAGACAGGGACCTCCTACGAGCAGTACTTC